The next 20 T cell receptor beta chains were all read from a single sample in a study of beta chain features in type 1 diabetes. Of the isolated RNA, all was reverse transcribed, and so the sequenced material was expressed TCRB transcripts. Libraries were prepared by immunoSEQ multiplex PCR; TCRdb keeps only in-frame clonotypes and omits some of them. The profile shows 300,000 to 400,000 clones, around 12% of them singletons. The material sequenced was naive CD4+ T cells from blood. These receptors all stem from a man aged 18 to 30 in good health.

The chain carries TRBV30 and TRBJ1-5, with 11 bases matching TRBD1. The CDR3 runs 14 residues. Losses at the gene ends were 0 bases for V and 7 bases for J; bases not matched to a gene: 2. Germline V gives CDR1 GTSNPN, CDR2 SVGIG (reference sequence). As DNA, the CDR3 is TGTGCCTGGAGTGTGGACAGGGGGCGGCAGCCCCAGCATTTT. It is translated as CAWSVDRGRQPQHF. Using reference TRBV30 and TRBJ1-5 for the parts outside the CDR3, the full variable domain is SQTIHQWPATLVQPVGSPLSLECTVEGTSNPNLYWYRQAAGRGLQLLFYSVGIGQISSEVPQNLSASRPQDRQFILSSKKLLLSDSGFYLCAWSVDRGRQPQHFGDGTRLSIL.

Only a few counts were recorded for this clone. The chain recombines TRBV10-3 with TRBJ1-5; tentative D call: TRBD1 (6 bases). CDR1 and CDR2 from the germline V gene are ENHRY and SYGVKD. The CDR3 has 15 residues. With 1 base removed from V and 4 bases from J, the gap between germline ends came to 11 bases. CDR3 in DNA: TGTGCCATCAGTGAGTTGGGGGCTGGGAATCAGCCCCAGCATTTT. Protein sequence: CAISELGAGNQPQHF.

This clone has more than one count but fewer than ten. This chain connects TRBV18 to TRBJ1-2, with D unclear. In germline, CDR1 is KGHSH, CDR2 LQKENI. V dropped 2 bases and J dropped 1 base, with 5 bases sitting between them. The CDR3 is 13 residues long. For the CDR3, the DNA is TGTGCCAGCTCACCAGCACTTAACTATGGCTACACCTTC. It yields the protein CASSPALNYGYTF.

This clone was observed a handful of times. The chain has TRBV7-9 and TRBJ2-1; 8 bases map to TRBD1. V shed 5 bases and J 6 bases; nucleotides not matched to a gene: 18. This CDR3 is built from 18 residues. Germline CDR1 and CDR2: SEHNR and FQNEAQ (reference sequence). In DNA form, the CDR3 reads TGTGCCAGCAGCCTAATTGGGGCCGCCAGGGGGCCCCGCAATGAGCAGTTCTTC. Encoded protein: CASSLIGAARGPRNEQFF.

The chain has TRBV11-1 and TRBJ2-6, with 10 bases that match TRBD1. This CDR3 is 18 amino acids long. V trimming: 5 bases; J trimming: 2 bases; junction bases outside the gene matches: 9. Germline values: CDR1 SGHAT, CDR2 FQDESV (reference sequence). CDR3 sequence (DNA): TGTGCCAGCAGCCTACCCGGACAGGGGGAAACTGGGGCCAACGTCCTGACTTTC. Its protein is CASSLPGQGETGANVLTF.

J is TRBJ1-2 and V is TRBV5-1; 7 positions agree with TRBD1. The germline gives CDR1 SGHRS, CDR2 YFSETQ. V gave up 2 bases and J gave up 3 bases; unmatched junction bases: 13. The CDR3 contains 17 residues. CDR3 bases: TGCGCCAGCAGCTTTTCCGGGACAGCCACAAGGGACTATGGCTACACCTTC. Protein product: CASSFSGTATRDYGYTF.

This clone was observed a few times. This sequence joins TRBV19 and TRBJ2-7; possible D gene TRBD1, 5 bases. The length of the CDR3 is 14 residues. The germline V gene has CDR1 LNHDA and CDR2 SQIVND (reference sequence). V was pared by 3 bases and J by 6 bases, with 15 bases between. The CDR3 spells CASSMGHLLGEQYF. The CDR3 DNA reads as TGTGCCAGTAGTATGGGGCATCTCCTAGGCGAGCAGTACTTC.

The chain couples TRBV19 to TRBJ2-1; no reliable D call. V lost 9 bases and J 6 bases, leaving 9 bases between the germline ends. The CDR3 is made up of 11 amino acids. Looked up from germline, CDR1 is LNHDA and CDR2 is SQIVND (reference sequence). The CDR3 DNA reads TGTGCCAGCTCCCGGGTCAATGAGCAGTTCTTC. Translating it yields CASSRVNEQFF.

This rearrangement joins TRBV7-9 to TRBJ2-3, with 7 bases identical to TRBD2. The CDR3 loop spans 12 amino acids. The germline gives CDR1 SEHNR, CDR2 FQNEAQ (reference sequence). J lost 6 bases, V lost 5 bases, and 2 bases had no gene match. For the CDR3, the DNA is TGTGCCAGCAGCCGCGGGGGTGATACGCAGTATTTT. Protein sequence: CASSRGGDTQYF.

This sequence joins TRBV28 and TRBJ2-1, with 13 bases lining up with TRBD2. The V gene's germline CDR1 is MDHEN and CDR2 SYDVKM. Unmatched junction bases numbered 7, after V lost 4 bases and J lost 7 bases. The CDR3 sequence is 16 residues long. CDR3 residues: CASSSELAGGPNEQFF. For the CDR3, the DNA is TGTGCCAGCAGTTCCGAACTAGCGGGAGGGCCAAATGAGCAGTTCTTC.

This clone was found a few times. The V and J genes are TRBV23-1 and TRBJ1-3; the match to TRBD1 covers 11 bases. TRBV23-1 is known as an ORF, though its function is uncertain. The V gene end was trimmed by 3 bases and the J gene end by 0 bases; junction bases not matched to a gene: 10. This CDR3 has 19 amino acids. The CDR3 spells CASSHRPGTGGTSGNTIYF. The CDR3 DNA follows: TGCGCCAGCAGTCACCGTCCCGGGACAGGGGGAACCTCTGGAAACACCATATATTTT.

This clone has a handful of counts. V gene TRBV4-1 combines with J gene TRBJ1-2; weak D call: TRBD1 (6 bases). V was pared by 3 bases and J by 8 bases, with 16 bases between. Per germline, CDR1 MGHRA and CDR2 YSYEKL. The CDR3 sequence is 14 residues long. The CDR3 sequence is CASSHYRDGSGYTF. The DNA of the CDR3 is TGCGCCAGCAGCCATTACAGGGATGGGAGCGGCTACACCTTC.

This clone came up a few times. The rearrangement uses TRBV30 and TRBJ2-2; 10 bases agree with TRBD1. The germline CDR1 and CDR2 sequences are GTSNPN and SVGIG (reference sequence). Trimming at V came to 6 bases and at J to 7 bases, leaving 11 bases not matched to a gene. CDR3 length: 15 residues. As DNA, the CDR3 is TGTGCCTGTCTCTACGGGACAGGGGCCGTCGGGGAGCTGTTTTTT. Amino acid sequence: CACLYGTGAVGELFF.

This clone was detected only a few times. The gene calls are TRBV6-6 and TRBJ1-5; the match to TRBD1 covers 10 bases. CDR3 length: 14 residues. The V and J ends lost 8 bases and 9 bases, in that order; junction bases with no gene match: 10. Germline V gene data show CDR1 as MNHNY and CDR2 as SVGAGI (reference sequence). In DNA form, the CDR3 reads TGTGCCAGCTCAGACCCGGGACAGGGGAGGCCCCAGCATTTT. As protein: CASSDPGQGRPQHF.

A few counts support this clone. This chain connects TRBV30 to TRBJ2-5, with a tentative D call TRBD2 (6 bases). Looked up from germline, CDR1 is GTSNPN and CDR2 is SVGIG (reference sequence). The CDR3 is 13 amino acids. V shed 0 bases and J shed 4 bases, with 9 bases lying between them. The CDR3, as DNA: TGTGCCTGGAGTGTAGGGGAGGCAGAGACCCAGTACTTC. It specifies CAWSVGEAETQYF.

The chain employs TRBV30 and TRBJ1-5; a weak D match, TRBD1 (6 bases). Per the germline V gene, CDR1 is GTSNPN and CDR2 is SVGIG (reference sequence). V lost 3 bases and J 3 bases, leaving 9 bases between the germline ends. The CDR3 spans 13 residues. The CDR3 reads CAWRGQHNQPQHF. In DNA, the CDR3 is TGTGCCTGGAGAGGACAGCACAATCAGCCCCAGCATTTT.

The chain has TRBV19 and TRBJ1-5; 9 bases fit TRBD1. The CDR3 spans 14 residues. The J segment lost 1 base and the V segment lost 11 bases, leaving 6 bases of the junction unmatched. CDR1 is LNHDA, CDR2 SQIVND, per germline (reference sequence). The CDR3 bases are TGTGCCGCCCGAGGACAGGGGAGCAATCAGCCCCAGCATTTT. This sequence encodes CAARGQGSNQPQHF.

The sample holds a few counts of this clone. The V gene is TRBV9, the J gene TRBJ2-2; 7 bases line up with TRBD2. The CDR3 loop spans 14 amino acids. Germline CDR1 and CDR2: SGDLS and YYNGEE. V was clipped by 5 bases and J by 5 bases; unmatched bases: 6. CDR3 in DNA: TGTGCCAGCAGACCCGGACTAGGGACCGGGGAGCTGTTTTTT. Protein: CASRPGLGTGELFF.

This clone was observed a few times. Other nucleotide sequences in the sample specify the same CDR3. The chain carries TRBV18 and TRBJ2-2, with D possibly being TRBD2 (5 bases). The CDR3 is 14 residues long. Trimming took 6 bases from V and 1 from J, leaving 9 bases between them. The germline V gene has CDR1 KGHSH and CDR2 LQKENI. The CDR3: CASSSRENTGELFF. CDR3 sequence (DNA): TGTGCCAGCTCTTCGAGGGAGAACACCGGGGAGCTGTTTTTT.

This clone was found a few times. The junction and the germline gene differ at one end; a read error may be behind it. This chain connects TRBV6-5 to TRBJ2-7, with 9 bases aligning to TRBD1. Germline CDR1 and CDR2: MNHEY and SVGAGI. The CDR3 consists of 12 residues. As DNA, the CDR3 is TGTGCCAGCAGTTACCGACCGGACAGGGGACACTTC. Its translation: CASSYRPDRGHF.